This T cell receptor beta chain was identified in a study of OX40 agonist ivuxolimab in advanced cancers. For the study at large: Patient treatment consisted of intravenous ivuxolimab administration every 2 weeks at 0.01 to 10 mg/kg.

This CDR3 contains 16 residues. Trimming took 5 bases from V and 8 from J; bases not matched to a gene: 14. Per the germline V gene, CDR1 is SGHTA and CDR2 is FQGNSA. Here immunoSEQ multiplex PCR was the method, and the copy in TCRdb shows in-frame clones only, minus some. The sample includes about 150,000 clones, 90% to 95% of them seen just once. The starting material was CD4+ or CD8+ T cells sorted from blood, obtained in a trial of the OX40 agonist ivuxolimab. The genes are TRBV7-2 and TRBJ1-2, with 10 bases matching TRBD1. The origin of this receptor is an adult with an advanced solid tumor such as melanoma, head and neck, liver or kidney cancer. CDR3 DNA sequence: TGTGCCAGCAGCAGTCACAGTTCGGGACAGGGGAAAGGCTACACCTTC. Protein: CASSSHSSGQGKGYTF.